The rows below give T cell receptor beta chains drawn from one sample of a study of T cell responses to AZD1222 COVID-19 vaccine. Sequencing used immunoSEQ multiplex PCR; TCRdb keeps in-frame clones, though not all of them. This repertoire shows 120,000 to 150,000 clones, 70% to 90% found once; its top ten account for 3% to 4%. The sequences come from peripheral blood, collected on day 0 of MenACWY control vaccination. The receptors were sampled from an adult in good health. The CDR3 runs from the conserved cysteine through the conserved F or W. Fields, in order: clone size, V gene, D gene, J gene, CDR3 DNA, CDR3 protein. A D gene is named only where the DNA matches it firmly. Expanded clones get a size class; other rows say once, few or many, or leave the size out.

clone_size: -; v_call: TRBV7-2; d_call: -; j_call: TRBJ1-5; cdr3_nt: TGTGCCAGCAGCTATGACGCGAGTCAGCCCCAGCATTTT; cdr3_aa: CASSYDASQPQHF
clone_size: -; v_call: TRBV18; d_call: -; j_call: TRBJ1-4; cdr3_nt: TGTGCCAGCTCACCCCGGGAGGGATTTGGTGAAAAACTGTTTTTT; cdr3_aa: CASSPREGFGEKLFF
clone_size: -; v_call: TRBV9; d_call: TRBD1; j_call: TRBJ2-1; cdr3_nt: TGTGCCAGCACTTCGGGACAGGGGAGCTACAATGAGCAGTTCTTC; cdr3_aa: CASTSGQGSYNEQFF
clone_size: -; v_call: TRBV2; d_call: -; j_call: TRBJ1-4; cdr3_nt: TGTGCCAGCAGTGGTGGACAGTGGGCGGTTAATGAAAAACTGTTTTTT; cdr3_aa: CASSGGQWAVNEKLFF
clone_size: -; v_call: TRBV18; d_call: TRBD1; j_call: TRBJ1-2; cdr3_nt: TGTGCCAGCTCACCAGGACAGGGGGATCGGTATGGCTACACCTTC; cdr3_aa: CASSPGQGDRYGYTF
clone_size: -; v_call: TRBV5-1; d_call: TRBD2; j_call: TRBJ2-7; cdr3_nt: TGCGCCAGCAGCTTGGAAACTAGCGGCACCTACGAGCAGTACTTC; cdr3_aa: CASSLETSGTYEQYF
clone_size: -; v_call: TRBV4-3; d_call: -; j_call: TRBJ1-2; cdr3_nt: TGCGCCAGCAGCCAAGAAGTCGGCAGGGCCTATGGCTACACCTTC; cdr3_aa: CASSQEVGRAYGYTF
clone_size: -; v_call: TRBV7-2; d_call: -; j_call: TRBJ2-7; cdr3_nt: TGTGCCAGCAGCTTAGCGATCACAGGCTCCCTTAACCTGTACTTC; cdr3_aa: CASSLAITGSLNLYF
clone_size: -; v_call: TRBV6-2/TRBV6-3; d_call: -; j_call: TRBJ1-5; cdr3_nt: TGTGCCAGCAGCCAAGGAGCGAATCAGCCCCAGCATTTT; cdr3_aa: CASSQGANQPQHF
clone_size: -; v_call: TRBV27; d_call: -; j_call: TRBJ2-7; cdr3_nt: TGTGCCAGCAGGAAACGGGTCGGCTACGAGCAGTACTTC; cdr3_aa: CASRKRVGYEQYF
clone_size: -; v_call: TRBV15; d_call: -; j_call: TRBJ2-3; cdr3_nt: TGTGCCACCAGCAGACGTGGGAGCACAGATACGCAGTATTTT; cdr3_aa: CATSRRGSTDTQYF
clone_size: -; v_call: TRBV4-1; d_call: TRBD1; j_call: TRBJ2-1; cdr3_nt: TGCGCCATTTCCAGGGGGAGAGGGTACAATGAGCAGTTCTTC; cdr3_aa: CAISRGRGYNEQFF
clone_size: -; v_call: TRBV7-2; d_call: TRBD2; j_call: TRBJ2-7; cdr3_nt: TGTGCCAGCAGCCGTAGCGGGAGCAACTACGGGAAGTACTTC; cdr3_aa: CASSRSGSNYGKYF
clone_size: -; v_call: TRBV28; d_call: TRBD1; j_call: TRBJ2-5; cdr3_nt: TGTGCCAGCCGCGGGACAGGGGGATTGGAGACCCAGTACTTC; cdr3_aa: CASRGTGGLETQYF
clone_size: -; v_call: TRBV25-1; d_call: -; j_call: TRBJ2-1; cdr3_nt: TGTGCCAGCCGGGGTGGGGGCTACAATGAGCAGTTCTTC; cdr3_aa: CASRGGGYNEQFF
clone_size: -; v_call: TRBV2; d_call: -; j_call: TRBJ2-2; cdr3_nt: TGTGCCAGCAGTGTAACCCCTACGGGAGTTAACACCGGGGAGCTGTTTTTT; cdr3_aa: CASSVTPTGVNTGELFF
clone_size: -; v_call: TRBV30; d_call: TRBD2; j_call: TRBJ2-1; cdr3_nt: TGTGCCTACTCTAGCGGGAGTGCAAATGAGCAGTTCTTC; cdr3_aa: CAYSSGSANEQFF
clone_size: -; v_call: TRBV21-1; d_call: -; j_call: TRBJ2-7; cdr3_nt: TGTGCCAGCAGCAAAGGATGGGACAGGGGGCACTCCTACGAGCAGTACTTC; cdr3_aa: CASSKGWDRGHSYEQYF
clone_size: -; v_call: TRBV7-3; d_call: -; j_call: TRBJ1-1; cdr3_nt: TGTGCCAGCAGCTTAATAGTGAACACTGAAGCTTTCTTT; cdr3_aa: CASSLIVNTEAFF
clone_size: -; v_call: TRBV6-6; d_call: -; j_call: TRBJ1-1; cdr3_nt: TGTGCCAGCAGTCCCATCTCAGGTGGACGCATGAACACTGAAGCTTTCTTT; cdr3_aa: CASSPISGGRMNTEAFF
clone_size: -; v_call: TRBV19; d_call: TRBD1; j_call: TRBJ1-5; cdr3_nt: TGTGCCAGTAGGACCGCGACAGGGGGCGATTCTAATCAGCCCCAGCATTTT; cdr3_aa: CASRTATGGDSNQPQHF
clone_size: -; v_call: TRBV18; d_call: -; j_call: TRBJ1-3; cdr3_nt: TGTGCCAGCTCCGCCGGCGTAGTACTCTCTGGAAACACCATATATTTT; cdr3_aa: CASSAGVVLSGNTIYF
clone_size: -; v_call: TRBV7-9; d_call: TRBD2; j_call: TRBJ2-1; cdr3_nt: TGTGCCAGCAGATCTAGCGGGAGAGGTACTGAGCAGTTCTTC; cdr3_aa: CASRSSGRGTEQFF
clone_size: -; v_call: TRBV28; d_call: TRBD1; j_call: TRBJ1-5; cdr3_nt: TGTGCCAGCAGTCGCGGGACAGGGGAGAGCAATCAGCCCCAGCATTTT; cdr3_aa: CASSRGTGESNQPQHF
clone_size: -; v_call: TRBV2; d_call: -; j_call: TRBJ2-7; cdr3_nt: TGTGCCACCATGCGCCCCTACGAGCAGTACTTC; cdr3_aa: CATMRPYEQYF
clone_size: -; v_call: TRBV5-1; d_call: TRBD2; j_call: TRBJ2-2; cdr3_nt: TGCGCCAGCAGGAGGGGCGGGGGGGCCGGGGAGCTGTTTTTT; cdr3_aa: CASRRGGGAGELFF
clone_size: -; v_call: TRBV2; d_call: TRBD1; j_call: TRBJ1-1; cdr3_nt: TGTGCCAGCAGTGGACAGGGCGGTGAAGCTTTCTTT; cdr3_aa: CASSGQGGEAFF
clone_size: -; v_call: TRBV6-6; d_call: -; j_call: TRBJ1-2; cdr3_nt: TGTGCCAGCAGTCCGGACAAAATCCATGGCTACACCTTC; cdr3_aa: CASSPDKIHGYTF
clone_size: few; v_call: TRBV14; d_call: TRBD1; j_call: TRBJ2-7; cdr3_nt: TGTGCCAGCAGCCAGGGGAGCAGGGGGCCGCTTTGGCTCCACTACGAGCAGTACTTC; cdr3_aa: CASSQGSRGPLWLHYEQYF
clone_size: -; v_call: TRBV3-1/TRBV3-2; d_call: -; j_call: TRBJ1-1; cdr3_nt: TGTGCCAGCAGCCGGAAGTCCGGAAACACTGAAGCTTTCTTT; cdr3_aa: CASSRKSGNTEAFF
clone_size: -; v_call: TRBV4-1; d_call: -; j_call: TRBJ1-5; cdr3_nt: TGCGCCAGCAGCCAAGACGTGGGCAGAGGACAGAATCAGCCCCAGCATTTT; cdr3_aa: CASSQDVGRGQNQPQHF
clone_size: -; v_call: TRBV7-3; d_call: -; j_call: TRBJ2-1; cdr3_nt: TGTGCCAGCAGCTTAATCTCGGGTAATGAGCAGTTCTTC; cdr3_aa: CASSLISGNEQFF
clone_size: -; v_call: TRBV6-1; d_call: TRBD1; j_call: TRBJ2-3; cdr3_nt: TGTGCCAGCAGTGAAAAGACAGGGCTCAGAGCAGATACGCAGTATTTT; cdr3_aa: CASSEKTGLRADTQYF
clone_size: -; v_call: TRBV15; d_call: -; j_call: TRBJ1-2; cdr3_nt: TGTGCCACCAGCGGAGTCGGACGAGGCTATGGCTACACCTTC; cdr3_aa: CATSGVGRGYGYTF
clone_size: -; v_call: TRBV29-1; d_call: -; j_call: TRBJ1-1; cdr3_nt: TGCAGCGCCAACCCAGGATTTGGGATGAACACTGAAGCTTTCTTT; cdr3_aa: CSANPGFGMNTEAFF
clone_size: -; v_call: TRBV7-2; d_call: TRBD1; j_call: TRBJ1-2; cdr3_nt: TGTGCCAGCAGCTCAAGGACAGGGTCGGTCGAAGGCTACACCTTC; cdr3_aa: CASSSRTGSVEGYTF
clone_size: -; v_call: TRBV27; d_call: -; j_call: TRBJ2-7; cdr3_nt: TGTGCCAGCAGCCCCCTTGACCCGCTACGAGAGCAGTACTTC; cdr3_aa: CASSPLDPLREQYF
clone_size: -; v_call: TRBV19; d_call: TRBD1; j_call: TRBJ1-2; cdr3_nt: TGTGCCAGTAGAAACAAGGGACAGGCTAACTATGGCTACACCTTC; cdr3_aa: CASRNKGQANYGYTF
clone_size: -; v_call: TRBV2; d_call: -; j_call: TRBJ1-3; cdr3_nt: TGTGCCAGCAGTGAATTAGCCAGGGGTGGGGGAAACACCATATATTTT; cdr3_aa: CASSELARGGGNTIYF
clone_size: -; v_call: TRBV19; d_call: -; j_call: TRBJ1-2; cdr3_nt: TGTGCCAGTAGTATAATAGCAGGGATTAACTATGGCTACACCTTC; cdr3_aa: CASSIIAGINYGYTF
clone_size: few; v_call: TRBV18; d_call: -; j_call: TRBJ1-6; cdr3_nt: TGTGCCAGCTCACGTCGGGAATCACCCCTCCACTTT; cdr3_aa: CASSRRESPLHF
clone_size: -; v_call: TRBV4-1; d_call: -; j_call: TRBJ2-3; cdr3_nt: TGCGCCAGCAGCCAACAGGGTGTGGGGAGCACAGATACGCAGTATTTT; cdr3_aa: CASSQQGVGSTDTQYF
clone_size: -; v_call: TRBV11-2; d_call: -; j_call: TRBJ2-2; cdr3_nt: TGTGCCAGCAAACCCCGGGCTCCTCTGGGGGCCGGGGAGCTGTTTTTT; cdr3_aa: CASKPRAPLGAGELFF
clone_size: -; v_call: TRBV15; d_call: -; j_call: TRBJ2-7; cdr3_nt: TGTGCCACCAGCAGAGATAAGGCCGGCCCCTACGAGCAGTACTTC; cdr3_aa: CATSRDKAGPYEQYF
clone_size: -; v_call: TRBV15; d_call: -; j_call: TRBJ2-5; cdr3_nt: TGTGCCACCAGCAGAGCCAGAGGCGAGACCCAGTACTTC; cdr3_aa: CATSRARGETQYF
clone_size: few; v_call: TRBV6-6; d_call: -; j_call: TRBJ1-1; cdr3_nt: TGTGCCAGCAGCCAAAGACCGAACACTGAAGCTTTCTTT; cdr3_aa: CASSQRPNTEAFF
clone_size: few; v_call: TRBV27; d_call: TRBD1; j_call: TRBJ1-1; cdr3_nt: TGTGCCAGCAGTTTATCGGGACAGGGGGTGAACACTGAAGCTTTCTTT; cdr3_aa: CASSLSGQGVNTEAFF
clone_size: once; v_call: TRBV19; d_call: -; j_call: TRBJ2-1; cdr3_nt: TGTGCCAGTAGTATGGGGACGGGGTACGAGGGCGATGAGCAGTTCTTC; cdr3_aa: CASSMGTGYEGDEQFF
clone_size: -; v_call: TRBV27; d_call: -; j_call: TRBJ1-1; cdr3_nt: TGTGCCAGCCGTCAGGACGGCTACACTGAAGCTTTCTTT; cdr3_aa: CASRQDGYTEAFF
clone_size: -; v_call: TRBV4-1; d_call: -; j_call: TRBJ2-7; cdr3_nt: TGCGCCAGCAGACAGGGCCCTTCCTCCTACGAGCAGTACTTC; cdr3_aa: CASRQGPSSYEQYF
clone_size: -; v_call: TRBV11-2; d_call: -; j_call: TRBJ1-3; cdr3_nt: TGTGCCAGCAGCTTAGACATAAACACAGACTCTGGAAACACCATATATTTT; cdr3_aa: CASSLDINTDSGNTIYF
clone_size: -; v_call: TRBV18; d_call: -; j_call: TRBJ2-2; cdr3_nt: TGTGCCAGCTCACCAGAGTCGAACACCGGGGAGCTGTTTTTT; cdr3_aa: CASSPESNTGELFF
clone_size: -; v_call: TRBV4-1; d_call: TRBD1; j_call: TRBJ2-2; cdr3_nt: TGCGCCAGCAGCCAAACCGGGACAGGGGCCGGGGAGCTGTTTTTT; cdr3_aa: CASSQTGTGAGELFF